The rows below give T cell receptor beta chains drawn from one sample of a study of blood T cell repertoires in COVID-19. The protocol was immunoSEQ multiplex PCR, while the TCRdb copy is restricted to in-frame clones and leaves out a portion. This table has about 50,000 clones, around 86% appearing once. The sequenced sample was peripheral blood. These receptors were taken from a woman older than 75 with COVID-19, enrolled during active disease. Each CDR3 is given with its conserved first and last residue. D genes are given only for firm matches. Size is stated for part of the rows, as once, few or many counts, or as a class when the clone is expanded.

D gene: TRBD1
clone size: NA
V gene: TRBV7-9
J gene: TRBJ1-2
CDR3 protein: CASSSSGTGVYGYTF
CDR3 DNA: TGTGCCAGCAGCTCAAGCGGGACAGGGGTGTATGGCTACACCTTC

D gene: TRBD2
clone size: NA
V gene: TRBV7-2
J gene: TRBJ2-7
CDR3 protein: CASSISGRVDEQYF
CDR3 DNA: TGTGCCAGCAGCATTAGCGGGAGAGTAGACGAGCAGTACTTC

D gene: NA
clone size: NA
V gene: TRBV27
J gene: TRBJ1-1
CDR3 protein: CASSSSGLNTEAFF
CDR3 DNA: TGTGCCAGCAGTTCCTCAGGGTTGAACACTGAAGCTTTCTTT

D gene: TRBD2
clone size: NA
V gene: TRBV13
J gene: TRBJ2-3
CDR3 protein: CASSRGGATDTQYF
CDR3 DNA: TGTGCCAGCAGCCGCGGGGGGGCAACAGATACGCAGTATTTT

D gene: TRBD1
clone size: once
V gene: TRBV6-5
J gene: TRBJ1-3
CDR3 protein: CASSRTGDSGNTIYF
CDR3 DNA: TGTGCCAGCAGCCGGACAGGGGACTCTGGAAACACCATATATTTT

D gene: TRBD1
clone size: NA
V gene: TRBV19
J gene: TRBJ1-2
CDR3 protein: CASRQGFGYGYTF
CDR3 DNA: TGTGCCAGTAGACAGGGGTTCGGCTATGGCTACACCTTC

D gene: TRBD2
clone size: NA
V gene: TRBV19
J gene: TRBJ2-3
CDR3 protein: CASNPREGLTQYF
CDR3 DNA: TGTGCCAGTAACCCCCGGGAGGGACTCACGCAGTATTTT

D gene: TRBD1
clone size: NA
V gene: TRBV6-5
J gene: TRBJ2-6
CDR3 protein: CASSLDRSGANVLTF
CDR3 DNA: TGTGCCAGCAGTTTGGACAGGTCTGGGGCCAACGTCCTGACTTTC

D gene: TRBD2
clone size: NA
V gene: TRBV7-2
J gene: TRBJ2-3
CDR3 protein: CASSLGVAGGGTDTQYF
CDR3 DNA: TGTGCCAGCAGCTTAGGGGTAGCGGGAGGGGGCACAGATACGCAGTATTTT

D gene: NA
clone size: NA
V gene: TRBV5-1
J gene: TRBJ1-2
CDR3 protein: CASSARGAGYGYTF
CDR3 DNA: TGCGCCAGCAGCGCCCGGGGGGCGGGCTATGGCTACACCTTC

D gene: NA
clone size: NA
V gene: TRBV15
J gene: TRBJ1-2
CDR3 protein: CATSRRLVRGDGYTF
CDR3 DNA: TGTGCCACCAGCAGAAGACTGGTCCGGGGTGATGGCTACACCTTC

D gene: NA
clone size: NA
V gene: TRBV7-9
J gene: TRBJ1-2
CDR3 protein: CASSFRLEGYTF
CDR3 DNA: TGTGCCAGCAGTTTTAGATTGGAGGGCTACACCTTC

D gene: TRBD2
clone size: NA
V gene: TRBV2
J gene: TRBJ2-1
CDR3 protein: CASSGGAGGWNEQFF
CDR3 DNA: TGTGCCAGCAGTGGTGGGGCGGGAGGTTGGAATGAGCAGTTCTTC

D gene: TRBD1
clone size: NA
V gene: TRBV19
J gene: TRBJ2-1
CDR3 protein: CASSPDGRQGIPEQFF
CDR3 DNA: TGTGCCAGTAGCCCCGACGGGAGACAGGGGATCCCCGAGCAGTTCTTC

D gene: NA
clone size: NA
V gene: TRBV11-3
J gene: TRBJ2-1
CDR3 protein: CASSLHGSFMDNEQFF
CDR3 DNA: TGTGCCAGCAGCTTACACGGGAGCTTCATGGACAATGAGCAGTTCTTC

D gene: NA
clone size: NA
V gene: TRBV5-1
J gene: TRBJ2-7
CDR3 protein: CASSSKSGGPYEQYF
CDR3 DNA: TGCGCCAGCAGCTCGAAATCAGGGGGGCCCTACGAGCAGTACTTC

D gene: TRBD2
clone size: NA
V gene: TRBV19
J gene: TRBJ2-7
CDR3 protein: CASSIRGGLATGEQYF
CDR3 DNA: TGTGCCAGTAGTATTAGGGGGGGACTAGCGACGGGCGAGCAGTACTTC

D gene: NA
clone size: once
V gene: TRBV28
J gene: TRBJ2-1
CDR3 protein: CASDIGGPSYNEQFF
CDR3 DNA: TGTGCCAGCGACATCGGGGGTCCCTCCTACAATGAGCAGTTCTTC

D gene: TRBD1
clone size: NA
V gene: TRBV9
J gene: TRBJ2-5
CDR3 protein: CASSVVGGQGSQETQYF
CDR3 DNA: TGTGCCAGCAGCGTAGTAGGGGGACAGGGGTCCCAAGAGACCCAGTACTTC

D gene: NA
clone size: NA
V gene: TRBV20-1
J gene: TRBJ1-2
CDR3 protein: CSARGGKGYTF
CDR3 DNA: TGCAGTGCTAGAGGAGGGAAAGGCTACACCTTC

D gene: TRBD1
clone size: NA
V gene: TRBV27
J gene: TRBJ1-2
CDR3 protein: CASSSNNRGRNYGYTF
CDR3 DNA: TGTGCCAGCAGTTCTAACAACAGGGGGCGAAACTATGGCTACACCTTC

D gene: NA
clone size: few
V gene: TRBV18
J gene: TRBJ2-2
CDR3 protein: CASSPLSPGRGNGELFF
CDR3 DNA: TGTGCCAGCTCACCACTCTCGCCGGGCAGGGGAAACGGGGAGCTGTTTTTT

D gene: NA
clone size: NA
V gene: TRBV5-1
J gene: TRBJ1-3
CDR3 protein: CASSFGERGGNTIYF
CDR3 DNA: TGCGCCAGCAGCTTTGGAGAACGGGGTGGAAACACCATATATTTT

D gene: NA
clone size: NA
V gene: TRBV10-1
J gene: TRBJ2-2
CDR3 protein: CASSRTGFAGELFF
CDR3 DNA: TGCGCCAGCAGTAGAACAGGGTTCGCCGGGGAGCTGTTTTTT

D gene: TRBD2
clone size: NA
V gene: TRBV9
J gene: TRBJ2-1
CDR3 protein: CASSPRLAGYNEQFF
CDR3 DNA: TGTGCCAGCAGCCCGAGACTAGCGGGCTACAATGAGCAGTTCTTC

D gene: NA
clone size: NA
V gene: TRBV6-4
J gene: TRBJ2-7
CDR3 protein: CASIPDRDSSYEQYF
CDR3 DNA: TGTGCCAGCATTCCCGACAGGGACTCCTCCTACGAGCAGTACTTC

D gene: TRBD1
clone size: NA
V gene: TRBV6-5
J gene: TRBJ2-1
CDR3 protein: CASRADRVPYNEQFF
CDR3 DNA: TGTGCCAGCAGGGCGGACAGGGTACCCTACAATGAGCAGTTCTTC

D gene: TRBD1
clone size: once
V gene: TRBV19
J gene: TRBJ1-5
CDR3 protein: CASTIANPGTGLIYSNQPQHF
CDR3 DNA: TGTGCCAGTACCATTGCTAACCCCGGGACAGGCCTTATCTATAGCAATCAGCCCCAGCATTTT

D gene: NA
clone size: NA
V gene: TRBV19
J gene: TRBJ1-1
CDR3 protein: CASSIVSTGGAQAFF
CDR3 DNA: TGTGCCAGTAGTATAGTCAGTACGGGGGGGGCCCAGGCTTTCTTT

D gene: TRBD1
clone size: NA
V gene: TRBV2
J gene: TRBJ1-1
CDR3 protein: CASTPQGGRTEAFF
CDR3 DNA: TGTGCCAGCACCCCCCAGGGGGGAAGGACTGAAGCTTTCTTT

D gene: TRBD1
clone size: NA
V gene: TRBV5-6
J gene: TRBJ2-2
CDR3 protein: CASSAGQGTGELFF
CDR3 DNA: TGTGCCAGCAGCGCCGGACAGGGCACCGGGGAGCTGTTTTTT

D gene: NA
clone size: NA
V gene: TRBV27
J gene: TRBJ1-6
CDR3 protein: CASSLVRFNSPLHF
CDR3 DNA: TGTGCCAGCAGTTTAGTCAGATTTAATTCACCCCTCCACTTT

D gene: NA
clone size: NA
V gene: TRBV5-3
J gene: TRBJ1-5
CDR3 protein: CADSSRRARNQPQHF
CDR3 DNA: TGTGCCGACTCCTCTAGGAGGGCGCGAAATCAGCCCCAGCATTTT

D gene: NA
clone size: NA
V gene: TRBV18
J gene: TRBJ1-6
CDR3 protein: CASSPNSYNSPLHF
CDR3 DNA: TGTGCCAGCTCACCCAACTCCTATAATTCACCCCTCCACTTT

D gene: NA
clone size: NA
V gene: TRBV2
J gene: TRBJ1-1
CDR3 protein: CASSVAAGDTEAFF
CDR3 DNA: TGTGCCAGCAGTGTCGCCGCAGGGGACACTGAAGCTTTCTTT

D gene: TRBD1
clone size: NA
V gene: TRBV19
J gene: TRBJ1-2
CDR3 protein: CASSIVGTGSGYTF
CDR3 DNA: TGTGCCAGTAGTATAGTTGGGACAGGATCTGGCTACACCTTC

D gene: NA
clone size: NA
V gene: TRBV9
J gene: TRBJ1-2
CDR3 protein: CASSVWVGPLYGYTF
CDR3 DNA: TGTGCCAGCAGCGTTTGGGTGGGGCCCCTCTATGGCTACACCTTC

D gene: NA
clone size: NA
V gene: TRBV15
J gene: TRBJ2-1
CDR3 protein: CATSRVGPNEQFF
CDR3 DNA: TGTGCCACCAGCAGAGTGGGCCCAAACGAGCAGTTCTTC

D gene: NA
clone size: NA
V gene: TRBV28
J gene: TRBJ1-1
CDR3 protein: CASSLYGGRNTEAFF
CDR3 DNA: TGTGCCAGCAGTTTATATGGCGGGAGGAACACTGAAGCTTTCTTT

D gene: TRBD2
clone size: NA
V gene: TRBV7-6
J gene: TRBJ2-5
CDR3 protein: CASSLARLAGGREQETQYF
CDR3 DNA: TGTGCCAGCAGCTTAGCCCGACTAGCGGGGGGGCGGGAGCAAGAGACCCAGTACTTC

D gene: TRBD1
clone size: NA
V gene: TRBV27
J gene: TRBJ2-7
CDR3 protein: CASSFFDRALEQYF
CDR3 DNA: TGTGCCAGCAGTTTCTTCGACAGGGCCCTCGAGCAGTACTTC

D gene: NA
clone size: NA
V gene: TRBV10-3
J gene: TRBJ2-5
CDR3 protein: CAISRAEPETQYF
CDR3 DNA: TGTGCCATCAGCCGAGCGGAGCCGGAGACCCAGTACTTC

D gene: NA
clone size: NA
V gene: TRBV3-1/TRBV3-2
J gene: TRBJ2-1
CDR3 protein: CASSRERDRSYNEQFF
CDR3 DNA: TGTGCCAGCAGCAGGGAGCGCGACCGCTCCTACAATGAGCAGTTCTTC

D gene: TRBD2
clone size: NA
V gene: TRBV6-5
J gene: TRBJ2-5
CDR3 protein: CASSREVAETQYF
CDR3 DNA: TGTGCCAGCAGTCGGGAGGTTGCAGAGACCCAGTACTTC

D gene: TRBD1
clone size: NA
V gene: TRBV3-1/TRBV3-2
J gene: TRBJ1-3
CDR3 protein: CASSHGQGPSGLSGNTIYF
CDR3 DNA: TGTGCCAGCAGCCACGGACAGGGTCCGAGCGGTCTCTCTGGAAACACCATATATTTT

D gene: TRBD1
clone size: NA
V gene: TRBV11-2
J gene: TRBJ1-1
CDR3 protein: CASSLGTTGKNTEAFF
CDR3 DNA: TGTGCCAGCAGCTTGGGGACGACAGGGAAGAACACTGAAGCTTTCTTT

D gene: TRBD1
clone size: NA
V gene: TRBV15
J gene: TRBJ2-7
CDR3 protein: CATSRGALQGAPRNEQYF
CDR3 DNA: TGTGCCACCAGCAGAGGGGCACTACAGGGGGCGCCCCGTAACGAGCAGTACTTC